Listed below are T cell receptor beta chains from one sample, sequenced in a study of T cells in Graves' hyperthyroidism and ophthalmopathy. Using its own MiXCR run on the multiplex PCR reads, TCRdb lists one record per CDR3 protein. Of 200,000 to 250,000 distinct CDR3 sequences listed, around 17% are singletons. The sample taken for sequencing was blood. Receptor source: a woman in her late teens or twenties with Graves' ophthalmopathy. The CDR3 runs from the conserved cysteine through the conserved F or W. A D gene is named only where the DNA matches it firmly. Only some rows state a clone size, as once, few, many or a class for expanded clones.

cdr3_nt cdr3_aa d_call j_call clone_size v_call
TGTGCCACCAGTGATTCAAAACGAGGGGACAATCAGCCCCAGCATTTT CATSDSKRGDNQPQHF - TRBJ1-5 many TRBV24-1
TGTGCCAGCAGTTACCGTGGACAGATATTGTCGTGTGAAGCTTTCTTT CASSYRGQILSCEAFF - TRBJ1-1 many TRBV6-2/TRBV6-3
TGCAGTGCTAGACAGGATTCCACAGATACGCAGTATTTT CSARQDSTDTQYF - TRBJ2-3 many TRBV20-1
TGTGCCAGCAGCTTGTGGGGGTCAGGGGCTGGAAACACCATATATTTT CASSLWGSGAGNTIYF - TRBJ1-3 many TRBV5-8
TGTGCCAGCAGCTTGGGTGGTCGATTCTCTGGGGCCAACGTCCTGACTTTC CASSLGGRFSGANVLTF - TRBJ2-6 many TRBV7-2
TGTGCCAGCTTCTTTGAGAACACCGGGGAGCTGTTTTTT CASFFENTGELFF - TRBJ2-2 many TRBV6-1
TGTGCCAGCAGTTATCGACAGTCTGCTAACTATGGCTACACCTTC CASSYRQSANYGYTF - TRBJ1-2 many TRBV6-6
TGTGCCAGCAGAGGACTAGCGGGAGTAGGCGAGCAGTACTTC CASRGLAGVGEQYF TRBD2 TRBJ2-7 many TRBV2
TGCAGCGTTGAGCACCCCGGGACTAGCGGGAGGTATGAGCAGTTCTTC CSVEHPGTSGRYEQFF TRBD2 TRBJ2-1 - TRBV29-1
TGCAGTGCTAGATGGAGCGGGAGGAGTAAGACCCAGTACTTC CSARWSGRSKTQYF TRBD2 TRBJ2-5 many TRBV20-1
TGTGCCAGCAGACGCATAGATGAGCAGTTCTTC CASRRIDEQFF - TRBJ2-1 many TRBV28
TGCGCCAGCAGTCTTGGACAGGGGGCTTTGAATGAGCAGTTCTTC CASSLGQGALNEQFF TRBD1 TRBJ2-1 many TRBV10-1
TGTGCCAGCACCCAACAGACAGGGAACGGGAAATACGAGCAGTACTTC CASTQQTGNGKYEQYF TRBD1 TRBJ2-7 - TRBV27
TGTGCCAGCAGTCAGGACCCCAACCGGGACAGGGGCCACGAGCAGTACTTC CASSQDPNRDRGHEQYF TRBD1 TRBJ2-7 many TRBV27
TGTGCCAGCAGTTTCGGCGGGTTCGAGCCCTACGAGCAGTACTTC CASSFGGFEPYEQYF - TRBJ2-7 many TRBV12-3/TRBV12-4
TGCAGTGCTAGAGACGAGACAGGACTAGCCTATGGCTACACCTTC CSARDETGLAYGYTF - TRBJ1-2 many TRBV20-1
TGTGCCAGCAGCTTTGGCGGGTGGGAGACCCAGTACTTC CASSFGGWETQYF - TRBJ2-5 - TRBV28
TGTGCCAGCAGTCGAGGGACCGCGGGCTACACCTTC CASSRGTAGYTF - TRBJ1-2 many TRBV12-3/TRBV12-4
TGTGCCAGCAGCTTGGGGGGGGGCAATCAGCCCCAGCATTTT CASSLGGGNQPQHF - TRBJ1-5 many TRBV12-3/TRBV12-4
TGTGCCAGCATCGAACCAGGGGGTACCAATGAGCAGTTCTTC CASIEPGGTNEQFF TRBD1 TRBJ2-1 many TRBV7-9
TGTGCCACCAGCAGACAACAGGGGGAAGGCTACGAGCAGTACTTC CATSRQQGEGYEQYF TRBD1 TRBJ2-7 - TRBV15
TGTGCCAGCAGCCTTAAACAGGGGGCGAGATCTGGAAACACCATATATTTT CASSLKQGARSGNTIYF TRBD1 TRBJ1-3 many TRBV12-3/TRBV12-4
TGCAGCGTTTTGACAGTTTCGGATGGCTACACCTTC CSVLTVSDGYTF - TRBJ1-2 few TRBV29-1
TGCAGTGCTAGCCAGGGTGACACTGAAGCTTTCTTT CSASQGDTEAFF - TRBJ1-1 many TRBV20-1
TGTGCCAGCAGCGTAGGGGATGGGACTGAAGCTTTCTTT CASSVGDGTEAFF - TRBJ1-1 - TRBV9
TGTGCCAGCAGCCCAAGGAGGGCCTCCGGGGAGCTGTTTTTT CASSPRRASGELFF - TRBJ2-2 many TRBV7-2
TGCAGCGTTCGGAGCGGGACACGATCTTCACCCCTCCACTTT CSVRSGTRSSPLHF - TRBJ1-6 many TRBV29-1
TGTGCCAGCAGCGTAGACTCGGCTAGCGCGAACCAAGAGACCCAGTACTTC CASSVDSASANQETQYF - TRBJ2-5 - TRBV9
TGTGCTAGTGGTTCACCTTCCGGGGGCGCGAACACCGGGGAGCTGTTTTTT CASGSPSGGANTGELFF - TRBJ2-2 many TRBV12-5
TGCAGTGCTAGATTAGGACTAGCGGGACAAAACCCGAAAAACATTCAGTACTTC CSARLGLAGQNPKNIQYF TRBD2 TRBJ2-4 many TRBV20-1
TGTGCCAGCAAGATTCTAGCGGGGGCGGGATACAATGAGCAGTTCTTC CASKILAGAGYNEQFF TRBD2 TRBJ2-1 many TRBV6-1